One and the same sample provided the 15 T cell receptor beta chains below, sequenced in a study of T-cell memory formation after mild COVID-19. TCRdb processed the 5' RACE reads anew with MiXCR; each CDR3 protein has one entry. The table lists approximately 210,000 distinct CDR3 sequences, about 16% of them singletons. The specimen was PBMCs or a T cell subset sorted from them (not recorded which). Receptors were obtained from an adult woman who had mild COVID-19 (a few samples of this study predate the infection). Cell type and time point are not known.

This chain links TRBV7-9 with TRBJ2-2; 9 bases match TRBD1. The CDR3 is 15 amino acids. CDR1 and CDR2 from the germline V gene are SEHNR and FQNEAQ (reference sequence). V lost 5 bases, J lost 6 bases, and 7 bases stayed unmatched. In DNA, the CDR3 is TGTGCCAGCAGCCTGGGACAGGGACTGGCCGGGGAGCTGTTTTTT. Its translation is CASSLGQGLAGELFF. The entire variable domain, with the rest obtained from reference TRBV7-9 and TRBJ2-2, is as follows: DTGVSQNPRHKITKRGQNVTFRCDPISEHNRLYWYRQTLGQGPEFLTYFQNEAQLEKSRLLSDRFSAERPKGSFSTLEIQRTEQGDSAMYLCASSLGQGLAGELFFGEGSRLTVL.

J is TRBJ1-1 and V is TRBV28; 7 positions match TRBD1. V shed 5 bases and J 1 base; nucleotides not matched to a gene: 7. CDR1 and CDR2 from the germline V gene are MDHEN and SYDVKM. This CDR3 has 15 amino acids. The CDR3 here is CASSTRQGSNTEAFF. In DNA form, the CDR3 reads TGTGCCAGCAGTACAAGACAGGGATCGAACACTGAAGCTTTCTTT.

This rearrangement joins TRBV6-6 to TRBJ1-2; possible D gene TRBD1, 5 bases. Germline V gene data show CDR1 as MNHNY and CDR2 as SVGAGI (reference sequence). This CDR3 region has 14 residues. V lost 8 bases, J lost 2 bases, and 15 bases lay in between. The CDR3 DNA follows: TGTGCCAGCCAGGGTGAAGTAGTGAACTATGGCTACACCTTC. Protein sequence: CASQGEVVNYGYTF.

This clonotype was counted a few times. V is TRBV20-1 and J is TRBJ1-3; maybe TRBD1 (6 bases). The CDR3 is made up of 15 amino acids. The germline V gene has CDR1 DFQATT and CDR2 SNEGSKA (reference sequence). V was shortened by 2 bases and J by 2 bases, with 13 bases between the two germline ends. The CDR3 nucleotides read TGCAGTGCTAGACCAGGGGCGAGCCCTGGAAACACCATATATTTT. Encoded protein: CSARPGASPGNTIYF.

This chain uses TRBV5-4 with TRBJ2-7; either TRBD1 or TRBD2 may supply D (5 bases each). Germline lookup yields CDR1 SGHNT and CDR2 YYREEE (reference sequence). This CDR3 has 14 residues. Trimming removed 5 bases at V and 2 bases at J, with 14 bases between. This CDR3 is CASSRRDGAYEQYF. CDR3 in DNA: TGTGCCAGCAGTCGCCGGGACGGAGCCTACGAGCAGTACTTC.

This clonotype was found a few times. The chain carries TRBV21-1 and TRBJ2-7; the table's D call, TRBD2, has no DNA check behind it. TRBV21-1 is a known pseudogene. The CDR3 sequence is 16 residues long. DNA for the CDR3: TGTGCCAGCAGCAAAAAGTCCGTGTGGCGGGACTACGAGCAGTACTTC. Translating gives CASSKKSVWRDYEQYF.

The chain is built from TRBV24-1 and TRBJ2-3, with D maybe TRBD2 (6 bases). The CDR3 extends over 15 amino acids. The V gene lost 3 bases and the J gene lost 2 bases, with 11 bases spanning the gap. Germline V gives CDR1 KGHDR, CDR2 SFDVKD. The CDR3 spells CATSDNSGYTDTQYF. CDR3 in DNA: TGTGCCACCAGTGATAATAGCGGATACACAGATACGCAGTATTTT.

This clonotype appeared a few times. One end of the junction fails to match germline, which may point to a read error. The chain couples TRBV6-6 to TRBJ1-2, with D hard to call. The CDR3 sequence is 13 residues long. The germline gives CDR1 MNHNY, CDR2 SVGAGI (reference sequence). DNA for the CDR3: TGTGCCACATCGGTGGAGATTAACAATGGCTACACCTTC. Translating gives CATSVEINNGYTF.

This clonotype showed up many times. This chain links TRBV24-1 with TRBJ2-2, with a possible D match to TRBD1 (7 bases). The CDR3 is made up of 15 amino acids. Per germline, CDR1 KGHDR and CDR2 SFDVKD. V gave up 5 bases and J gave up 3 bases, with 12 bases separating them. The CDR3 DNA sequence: TGTGCCACCAGTGGGCCCAGGGGGGACACCGGGGAGCTGTTTTTT. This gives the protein CATSGPRGDTGELFF.

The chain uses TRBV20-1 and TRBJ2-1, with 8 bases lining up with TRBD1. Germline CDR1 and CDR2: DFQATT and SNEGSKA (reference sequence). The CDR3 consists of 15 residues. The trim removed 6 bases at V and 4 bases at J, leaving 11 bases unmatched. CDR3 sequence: CSAPRTGMRYNEQFF. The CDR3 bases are TGCAGTGCACCTAGGACAGGGATGAGGTACAATGAGCAGTTCTTC.

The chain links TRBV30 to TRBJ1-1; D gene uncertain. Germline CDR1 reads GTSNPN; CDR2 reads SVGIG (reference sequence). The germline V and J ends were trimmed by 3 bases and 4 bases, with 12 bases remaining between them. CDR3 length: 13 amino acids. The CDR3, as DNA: TGTGCCTGGAGCAGGCAGGCATCCACTGAAGCTTTCTTT. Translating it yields CAWSRQASTEAFF.

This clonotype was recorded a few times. CDR3 sequence reads: CATSDSLAGPTDTQYF. In DNA, the CDR3 is TGTGCCACCAGTGATTCACTAGCGGGGCCCACAGATACGCAGTATTTT. The V gene is TRBV24-1, the J gene TRBJ2-3, with 10 bases matching TRBD2. From germline, CDR1 is KGHDR and CDR2 SFDVKD. The CDR3 extends over 16 amino acids. J was trimmed by 2 bases and V by 2 bases; bases with no gene match: 3.

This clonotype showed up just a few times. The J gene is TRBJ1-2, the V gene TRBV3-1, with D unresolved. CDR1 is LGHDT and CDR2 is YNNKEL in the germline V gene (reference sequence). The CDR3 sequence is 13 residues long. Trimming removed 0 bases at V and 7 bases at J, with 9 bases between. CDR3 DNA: TGTGCCAGCAGCCAAGATGGCCAGAGTGGCTACACCTTC. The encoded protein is CASSQDGQSGYTF.

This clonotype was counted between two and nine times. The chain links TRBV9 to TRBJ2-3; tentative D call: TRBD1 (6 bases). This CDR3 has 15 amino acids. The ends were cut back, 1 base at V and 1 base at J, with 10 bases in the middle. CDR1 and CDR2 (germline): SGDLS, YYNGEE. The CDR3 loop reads CASSVRGSRTDTQYF. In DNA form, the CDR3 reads TGTGCCAGCAGCGTAAGGGGGTCCCGCACAGATACGCAGTATTTT. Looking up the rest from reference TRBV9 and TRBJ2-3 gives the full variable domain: DSGVTQTPKHLITATGQRVTLRCSPRSGDLSVYWYQQSLDQGLQFLIQYYNGEERAKGNILERFSAQQFPDLHSELNLSSLELGDSALYFCASSVRGSRTDTQYFGPGTRLTVL.

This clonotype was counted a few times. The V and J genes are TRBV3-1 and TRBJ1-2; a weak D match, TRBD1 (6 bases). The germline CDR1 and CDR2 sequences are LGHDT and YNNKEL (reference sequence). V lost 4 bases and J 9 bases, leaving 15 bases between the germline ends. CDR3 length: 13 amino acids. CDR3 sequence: CASSLRGGDCYTF. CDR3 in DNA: TGTGCCAGCAGCCTCAGGGGCGGGGATTGCTACACCTTC. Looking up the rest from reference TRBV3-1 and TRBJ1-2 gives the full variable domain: DTAVSQTPKYLVTQMGNDKSIKCEQNLGHDTMYWYKQDSKKFLKIMFSYNNKELIINETVPNRFSPKSPDKAHLNLHINSLELGDSAVYFCASSLRGGDCYTFGSGTRLTVV.